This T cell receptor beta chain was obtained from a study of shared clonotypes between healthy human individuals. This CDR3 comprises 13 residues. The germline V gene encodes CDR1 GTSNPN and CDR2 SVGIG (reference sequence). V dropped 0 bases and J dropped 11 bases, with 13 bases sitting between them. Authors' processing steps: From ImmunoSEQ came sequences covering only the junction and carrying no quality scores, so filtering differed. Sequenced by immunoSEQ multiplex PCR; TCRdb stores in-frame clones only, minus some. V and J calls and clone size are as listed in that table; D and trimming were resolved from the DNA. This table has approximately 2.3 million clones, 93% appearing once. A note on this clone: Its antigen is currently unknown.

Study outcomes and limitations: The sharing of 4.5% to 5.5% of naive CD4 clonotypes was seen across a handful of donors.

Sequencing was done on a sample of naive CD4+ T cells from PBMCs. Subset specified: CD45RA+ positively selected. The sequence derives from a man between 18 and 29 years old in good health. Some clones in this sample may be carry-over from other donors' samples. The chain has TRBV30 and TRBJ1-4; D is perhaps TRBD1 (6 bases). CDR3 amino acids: CAWSVRTAVKLFF. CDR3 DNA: TGTGCCTGGAGTGTACGGACAGCCGTCAAACTGTTTTTT. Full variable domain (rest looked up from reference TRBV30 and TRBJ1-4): SQTIHQWPATLVQPVGSPLSLECTVEGTSNPNLYWYRQAAGRGLQLLFYSVGIGQISSEVPQNLSASRPQDRQFILSSKKLLLSDSGFYLCAWSVRTAVKLFFGSGTQLSVL.